This T cell receptor beta chain was sequenced during a study of patients and donors after allogeneic stem cell transplantation. TCRdb called the RT-PCR reads again in MiXCR, with one record for every CDR3 protein. The sample contains approximately 410,000 distinct CDR3 sequences, roughly 17% of which appear only once. This CDR3 is 15 amino acids long. Germline CDR1 SGHRS, CDR2 YFSETQ. V lost 2 bases and J lost 3; bases outside the gene matches: 5. This clonotype was observed at least ten times. Sequenced material: blood, either unsorted or a sorted T cell fraction (not recorded which). The J gene is TRBJ1-1, the V gene TRBV5-1; TRBD1 matches 9 bases. The receptor's source is a human donor who was either an allogeneic HSCT recipient or a stem cell or donor lymphocyte infusion donor (not recorded which). It is not recorded whose cells these are; they may come from a transplant donor. CDR3 DNA sequence: TGCGCCAGCAGCTTTTACAGGGGGCTTTACACTGAAGCTTTCTTT. This encodes CASSFYRGLYTEAFF.